A single sample is the source of the 26 T cell receptor beta chains below, sequenced in a study of T cell responses to AZD1222 COVID-19 vaccine. Assay: immunoSEQ multiplex PCR; the TCRdb copy retains only in-frame clones and omits some. This sample has approximately 120,000 clones, with about 90% found just once. The sample here was peripheral blood, taken on day 0 of AZD1222 vaccination. The receptors were gathered from an adult in good health.

The CDR3 sequence is CASSPLQGNSPLHF. For the CDR3, the DNA is TGTGCCAGCAGCCCTTTACAGGGAAATTCACCCCTCCACTTT. This chain joins TRBV2 and TRBJ1-6; TRBD1 might be the D (6 bases). The CDR3 length is 14 residues. Trimming took 6 bases from V and 7 from J, leaving 13 bases between them. Per germline, CDR1 SNHLY and CDR2 FYNNEI.

CDR3 sequence: CASSQEIYSNQPQHF. The CDR3 DNA sequence: TGCGCCAGCAGCCAAGAGATCTATAGCAATCAGCCCCAGCATTTT. The V gene is TRBV4-3, the J gene TRBJ1-5; D unclear. The germline gives CDR1 LGHNA, CDR2 YSLEER. CDR3 length: 15 amino acids. V was shortened by 0 bases and J by 0 bases, with 6 bases between the two germline ends.

V and J are TRBV25-1 and TRBJ1-2; D not resolved. The V end lost 4 bases, the J end lost 3 bases, and 6 bases lay between the germline ends. The CDR3 is 12 amino acids. Germline loops: CDR1 MGHDK, CDR2 SYGVNS. CDR3 loop: CASSVGYYGYTF. As DNA, the CDR3 is TGTGCCAGCAGTGTAGGGTACTATGGCTACACCTTC.

V usage is TRBV14 and J usage is TRBJ1-4, with D maybe TRBD1 (5 bases). The CDR3 totals 15 residues. Germline lookup yields CDR1 SGHDN and CDR2 FVKESK. Trimming left V 4 bases short and J 7 bases short, with 16 bases between. The CDR3 region has the DNA TGTGCCAGCAGCCGAGCAGGGCGCGGGAGTGAAAAACTGTTTTTT. Translating gives CASSRAGRGSEKLFF.

The V gene is TRBV24-1, the J gene TRBJ1-1, with D maybe TRBD1 (6 bases). V lost 3 bases, J lost 1 base, and 11 bases lay in between. Per the germline V gene, CDR1 is KGHDR and CDR2 is SFDVKD. The CDR3 is 15 amino acids. CDR3 DNA sequence: TGTGCCACCAGTGATCCCAGGGGAGGGAACACTGAAGCTTTCTTT. The encoded protein is CATSDPRGGNTEAFF.

The genes are TRBV10-1 and TRBJ1-5, with 7 bases lining up with TRBD1. The length of the CDR3 is 14 residues. The trim removed 8 bases at V and 0 bases at J, leaving 4 bases unmatched. Germline V gives CDR1 WNHNN, CDR2 SYGVQD (reference sequence). The chain's CDR3 is CASGTALSNQPQHF. As DNA, the CDR3 is TGCGCCAGCGGGACAGCCCTTAGCAATCAGCCCCAGCATTTT.

This clone was detected once. The chain recombines TRBV3-1 (or the pseudogene TRBV3-2) with TRBJ2-1; tentative D call: TRBD1 (7 bases). There are 16 residues in the CDR3. Deletions cut 4 bases from V and 3 bases from J, with 16 bases between. From germline, CDR1 is LGHDT and CDR2 YNNKEL (reference sequence). CDR3 sequence (DNA): TGTGCCAGCAGCCTCAGGGGGGCCTCACTCTACAATGAGCAGTTCTTC. This gives the protein CASSLRGASLYNEQFF.

The chain is built from TRBV2 and TRBJ2-1; possible D gene TRBD2, 7 bases. The CDR3 covers 11 residues. V dropped 11 bases and J dropped 13 bases, with 18 bases sitting between them. Germline V gene sequence: CDR1 SNHLY, CDR2 FYNNEI. CDR3 bases: TGTGCCGGATCAGGGGAGGGTAGACAGTTCTTC. It yields the protein CAGSGEGRQFF.

The chain is built from TRBV7-6 and TRBJ1-1; no clear D gene. CDR3 length: 11 amino acids. Trimming pared 2 bases from V and 6 bases from J, leaving 4 bases between. The germline gives CDR1 SGHVS, CDR2 FNYEAQ. In nucleotides, the CDR3 is TGTGCCAGCAGCTTAATCCCTGAAGCTTTCTTT. Its protein is CASSLIPEAFF.

This chain connects TRBV19 to TRBJ2-2; TRBD1 aligns across 7 bases. This CDR3 has 16 residues. The V segment lost 1 base and the J segment 7 bases; nucleotides outside the gene matches: 9. Germline assignment: CDR1 LNHDA and CDR2 SQIVND (reference sequence). CDR3 DNA: TGTGCCAGTAGTATAGGGACAGGATCCCTACGCGGGGAGCTGTTTTTT. Its protein is CASSIGTGSLRGELFF.

J is TRBJ2-7 and V is TRBV6-5; D not resolved. Germline V gene lookup returns CDR1 MNHEY and CDR2 SVGAGI. V lost 0 bases and J 5 bases, leaving 8 bases between the germline ends. CDR3 length equals 13 residues. The CDR3 region has the DNA TGTGCCAGCAGTTACTCCTCAGGTCACGAGCAGTACTTC. Translating gives CASSYSSGHEQYF.

J is TRBJ1-1 and V is TRBV19; possible D gene TRBD1, 6 bases. Germline V CDR1 and CDR2: LNHDA, SQIVND (reference sequence). The CDR3 contains 14 residues. Trimming took 1 base from V and 3 from J, leaving 9 bases between them. CDR3 nucleotides: TGTGCCAGTAGTATAGGAGGGGGATACACTGAAGCTTTCTTT. Translating gives CASSIGGGYTEAFF. The entire variable domain, with the rest obtained from reference TRBV19 and TRBJ1-1, is as follows: DGGITQSPKYLFRKEGQNVTLSCEQNLNHDAMYWYRQDPGQGLRLIYYSQIVNDFQKGDIAEGYSVSREKKESFPLTVTSAQKNPTAFYLCASSIGGGYTEAFFGQGTRLTVV.

The genes are TRBV6-5 and TRBJ2-2; no definite D call. The length of the CDR3 is 15 residues. Germline V lookup: CDR1 MNHEY, CDR2 SVGAGI. V was pared by 6 bases and J by 0 bases, with 11 bases between. The CDR3 region is CASRGEASNTGELFF. The CDR3 DNA follows: TGTGCCAGCAGGGGCGAGGCTTCGAACACCGGGGAGCTGTTTTTT.

The chain links TRBV5-1 to TRBJ2-7, with no clear D. This CDR3 has 12 residues. Germline loops: CDR1 SGHRS, CDR2 YFSETQ. V was trimmed by 0 bases and J by 11 bases, leaving 12 bases between them. CDR3 in DNA: TGCGCCAGCAGCTTGGAAGTTGGCCCAAAGTACTTC. Translation gives CASSLEVGPKYF.

The V gene is TRBV7-9, the J gene TRBJ1-3; D not resolved. Germline CDR1 reads SEHNR; CDR2 reads FQNEAQ (reference sequence). The CDR3 is 13 residues long. V lost 5 bases, J lost 3 bases, and 8 bases lay in between. The CDR3 loop reads CASSTEGGNTIYF. For the CDR3, the DNA is TGTGCCAGCAGCACCGAGGGTGGAAACACCATATATTTT.

Only one count was recorded for this clone. This chain connects TRBV6-1 to TRBJ1-6; D perhaps matches TRBD1 (6 bases). Looked up from germline, CDR1 is MNHNS and CDR2 is SASEGT. There are 15 residues in the CDR3. Trimming removed 3 bases from V and 2 bases from J, with 8 bases in between. CDR3 protein: CASSDRGPYNSPLHF. CDR3 in DNA: TGTGCCAGCAGTGACAGGGGCCCCTATAATTCACCCCTCCACTTT.

The V gene is TRBV5-1, the J gene TRBJ1-5; tentatively, D is TRBD1 (6 bases). This CDR3 has 15 residues. V was trimmed by 3 bases and J by 5 bases, leaving 15 bases between them. Looked up from germline, CDR1 is SGHRS and CDR2 is YFSETQ. The CDR3 DNA sequence: TGCGCCAGCAGCTGGGGGGCCGGGGATCATCAGCCCCAGCATTTT. Protein product: CASSWGAGDHQPQHF.

This rearrangement joins TRBV5-4 to TRBJ1-3; D is unresolved. Germline V gene data show CDR1 as SGHNT and CDR2 as YYREEE (reference sequence). The V gene lost 5 bases and the J gene lost 1 base, with 7 bases spanning the gap. CDR3 length: 13 amino acids. The chain's CDR3 is CASRRFSGNTIYF. The CDR3 region has the DNA TGTGCCAGCAGAAGGTTTTCTGGAAACACCATATATTTT.

This rearrangement joins TRBV19 to TRBJ1-6, with TRBD1 matching over 9 bases. Germline V lookup: CDR1 LNHDA, CDR2 SQIVND (reference sequence). This CDR3 is built from 17 residues. The J segment lost 6 bases and the V segment lost 0 bases, leaving 6 bases of the junction unmatched. Written as DNA, the CDR3 is TGTGCCAGTAGTATAGAGGGGACAGGGAATTCTAATTCACCCCTCCACTTT. As protein: CASSIEGTGNSNSPLHF.

The gene calls are TRBV20-1 and TRBJ2-1, with no clear D. The CDR3 contains 10 residues. CDR1 is DFQATT and CDR2 is SNEGSKA in the germline V gene (reference sequence). V was clipped by 3 bases and J by 8 bases, with 5 bases between them. CDR3 loop: CSASEDEQFF. The CDR3 DNA is TGCAGTGCTAGCGAGGATGAGCAGTTCTTC.

The chain couples TRBV7-2 to TRBJ1-4; 11 bases agree with TRBD1. Germline loops: CDR1 SGHTA, CDR2 FQGNSA. The CDR3 length is 15 residues. Losses at the gene ends were 2 bases for V and 8 bases for J; bases not matched to a gene: 4. The CDR3 DNA is TGTGCCAGCAGCTTATATGGGACAGGGGGAGAAAAACTGTTTTTT. Translating gives CASSLYGTGGEKLFF.

J is TRBJ1-2 and V is TRBV6-2 or TRBV6-3; D may be TRBD1 (6 bases). The CDR3 is 13 amino acids. Trimming stripped 5 bases from V and 4 bases from J, with 11 bases between. CDR1 and CDR2 (germline): MNHEY, SVGEGT. DNA for the CDR3: TGTGCCAGCAGTGATCAGGGGCTCTATGGCTACACCTTC. Translated, it gives CASSDQGLYGYTF.

The chain couples TRBV4-1 to TRBJ2-7; D might be TRBD1 (6 bases). V gave up 1 base and J gave up 0 bases, with 25 bases separating them. Germline CDR1 and CDR2: MGHRA and YSYEKL. The CDR3 consists of 20 residues. CDR3 protein: CASSQGLGTTSLSSSYEQYF. The CDR3 coding sequence is TGCGCCAGCAGCCAAGGGCTAGGGACAACCTCCCTTTCGAGCTCCTACGAGCAGTACTTC.

The chain links TRBV7-9 to TRBJ2-1, with TRBD1 identical over 8 bases. The CDR3 loop spans 15 amino acids. The junction had 6 bases not matched to a gene; V was cut back by 2 bases and J by 6 bases. Germline-derived CDR1 and CDR2 are SEHNR and FQNEAQ (reference sequence). The CDR3 loop is CASSLQGAGGNEQFF. The CDR3 nucleotides read TGTGCCAGCAGCTTACAGGGGGCTGGGGGCAATGAGCAGTTCTTC.

The chain has TRBV3-1 (or the pseudogene TRBV3-2) and TRBJ1-1; a weak D match, TRBD1 (6 bases). Germline-derived CDR1 and CDR2 are LGHDT and YNNKEL (reference sequence). V was pared by 2 bases and J by 4 bases, with 8 bases between. The CDR3 totals 13 residues. CDR3 amino acids: CASSQTGFTEAFF. The CDR3 nucleotides are TGTGCCAGCAGCCAAACAGGGTTCACTGAAGCTTTCTTT.

J is TRBJ2-7 and V is TRBV5-4; 10 bases agree with TRBD2. Germline V CDR1 and CDR2: SGHNT, YYREEE (reference sequence). J gave up 2 bases and V 5 bases, and 4 bases lay outside the gene matches. The CDR3 covers 14 residues. CDR3 amino acids: CASSPSGRTYEQYF. The CDR3 DNA sequence: TGTGCCAGCAGTCCTAGCGGGAGAACCTACGAGCAGTACTTC.